This T cell receptor beta chain originates from a study of CD8+CD57+ T cells in acquired aplastic anemia. Study summary: Roughly 3 ug was the average amount of DNA from sorted CD4+ and CD8+ cells.

Study findings and constraints: No significant difference in CD8+ Simpson's diversity was found between patients and controls.

The CDR3 loop spans 14 amino acids. The germline V gene encodes CDR1 ENHRY and CDR2 SYGVKD. V dropped 6 bases and J dropped 1; count of bases not matched to a gene: 3. Genomic DNA templated the TCR beta VDJ and CDR3 profiling. From the reads, TCRdb called clonotypes with MiXCR, one entry per CDR3 protein. Of 150,000 to 160,000 distinct CDR3 sequences listed, just over 50% are singletons. In patients chosen for sequencing, flow cytometry had shown CD8+CD57+ cell expansion. Everyone among the patients had severe acquired aplastic anemia. No therapy had been given to the patients at the time of blood sampling. This clonotype was detected a few times. Its antigen is as yet unknown.

The chain joins TRBV10-3 to TRBJ2-3, with 8 bases identical to TRBD1. The origin of this receptor is a human donor with aplastic anemia. The sequenced sample was sorted CD4+, CD8+, or CD8+CD57+ T cells (not recorded which) from PBMCs. The chain's CDR3 is CAIRADRGTDTQYF. The CDR3 DNA reads TGTGCCATCAGGGCGGACAGGGGCACAGATACGCAGTATTTT.